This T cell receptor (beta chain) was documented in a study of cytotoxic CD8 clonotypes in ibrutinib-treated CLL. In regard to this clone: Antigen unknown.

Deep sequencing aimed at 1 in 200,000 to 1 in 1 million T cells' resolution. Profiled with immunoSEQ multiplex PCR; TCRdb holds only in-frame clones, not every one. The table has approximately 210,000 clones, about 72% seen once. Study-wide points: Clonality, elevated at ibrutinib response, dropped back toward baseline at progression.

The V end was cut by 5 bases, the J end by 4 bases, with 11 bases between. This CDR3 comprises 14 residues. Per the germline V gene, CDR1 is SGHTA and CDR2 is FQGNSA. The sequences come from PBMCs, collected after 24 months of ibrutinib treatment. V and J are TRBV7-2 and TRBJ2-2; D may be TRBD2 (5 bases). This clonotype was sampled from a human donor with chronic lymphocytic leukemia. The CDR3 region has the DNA TGTGCCAGCAGCCCCAGTCGGGGCACCGGGGAGCTGTTTTTT. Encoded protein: CASSPSRGTGELFF. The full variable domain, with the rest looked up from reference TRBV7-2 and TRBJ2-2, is GAGVSQSPSNKVTEKGKDVELRCDPISGHTALYWYRQSLGQGLEFLIYFQGNSAPDKSGLPSDRFSAERTGGSVSTLTIQRTQQEDSAVYLCASSPSRGTGELFFGEGSRLTVL.